This T cell receptor beta chain derives from a study of cytomegalovirus exposure and HLA in healthy donors. Background on the study: Early release data held about 85 million unique TCRs from HLA-typed donors.

Researchers ran the PCR with 60 Vbeta and 13 Jbeta primers. Here immunoSEQ multiplex PCR was the method, and the copy in TCRdb shows in-frame clones only, minus some. The profile covers roughly 120,000 clones, with roughly 65% appearing a single time and 9% to 10% taken by the ten largest. This CDR3 is built from 10 residues. CDR1 and CDR2 (germline): GTSNPN, SVGIG (reference sequence). The V end was cut by 2 bases, the J end by 9 bases, with 5 bases between. On this clone itself: Its antigen remains unknown.

Overall study results and limits: Segments of the TCR beta V type were, in most cases, productive about 90% or about 30% of the time in an earlier analysis. With further analysis later on, most CMV-associated TCR beta chains appeared HLA-restricted.

This TCR was sampled from a man aged 40-55 years in good health and CMV-seropositive. Sequenced sample: PBMCs. The chain uses TRBV30 and TRBJ2-1, with D perhaps matching TRBD2 (5 bases). CDR3 in amino acids: CAWSTSEQFF. The CDR3 nucleotides read TGTGCCTGGAGTACTAGTGAGCAGTTCTTC.